This T cell receptor beta chain was profiled in a study of identical twins. TCRdb re-analysed the 5' RACE reads in MiXCR, keeping a single row per CDR3 protein. The data hold around 490,000 distinct CDR3 sequences, with roughly 15% observed a single time. Remarks on this clonotype: Its cognate antigen is unknown.

The CDR3 contains 15 residues. Findings and caveats of the study: Models predicted too little out-of-frame TCR alpha sharing in monozygotic twins. Beta clonotypes that were abundant in cord blood contained fewer insertions, a pattern absent from memory repertoires.

Another study also made use of these data, one on yellow fever vaccine responses in identical twins.

This chain connects TRBV21-1 to TRBJ2-5; TRBD1, the table's D call, lacks a check against the DNA. TRBV21-1 is a documented pseudogene. The receptor was derived from a woman under 30 in good health. The sequenced material came from CD4+ T cells sorted from blood. The CDR3 protein is CASSKTTGGGETQYF. The CDR3, as DNA: TGTGCCAGCAGCAAAACGACAGGGGGGGGGGAGACCCAGTACTTC.